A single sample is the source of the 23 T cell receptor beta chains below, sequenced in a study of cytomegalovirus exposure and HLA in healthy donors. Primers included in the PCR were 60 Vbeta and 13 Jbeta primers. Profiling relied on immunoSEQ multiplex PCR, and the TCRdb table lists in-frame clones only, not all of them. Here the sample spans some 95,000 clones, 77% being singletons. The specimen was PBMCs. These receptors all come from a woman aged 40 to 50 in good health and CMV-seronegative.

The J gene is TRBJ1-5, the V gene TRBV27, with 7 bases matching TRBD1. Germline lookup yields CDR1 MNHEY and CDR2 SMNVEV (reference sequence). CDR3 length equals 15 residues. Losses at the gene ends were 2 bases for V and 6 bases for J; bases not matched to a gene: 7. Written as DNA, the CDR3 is TGTGCCAGCAGTTTAATACAGGGGAAGGGTCAGCCCCAGCATTTT. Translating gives CASSLIQGKGQPQHF.

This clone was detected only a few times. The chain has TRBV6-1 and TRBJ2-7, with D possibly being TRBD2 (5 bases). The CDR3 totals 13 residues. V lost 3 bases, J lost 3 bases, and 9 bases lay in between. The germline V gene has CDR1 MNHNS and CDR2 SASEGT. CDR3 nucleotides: TGTGCCAGCAGTGAGACTACTTTCTACGAGCAGTACTTC. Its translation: CASSETTFYEQYF.

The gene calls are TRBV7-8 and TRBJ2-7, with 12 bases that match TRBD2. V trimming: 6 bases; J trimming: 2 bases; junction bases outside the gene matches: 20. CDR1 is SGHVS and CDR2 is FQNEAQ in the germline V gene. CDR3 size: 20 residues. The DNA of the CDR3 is TGTGCCAGCAGTTCAACTGGATGGACTAGCGGGGACAAATACACCTACGAGCAGTACTTC. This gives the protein CASSSTGWTSGDKYTYEQYF. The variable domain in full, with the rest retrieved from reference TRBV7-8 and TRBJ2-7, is GAGVSQSPRYKVAKRGQDVALRCDPISGHVSLFWYQQALGQGPEFLTYFQNEAQLDKSGLPSDRFFAERPEGSVSTLKIQRTQQEDSAVYLCASSSTGWTSGDKYTYEQYFGPGTRLTVT.

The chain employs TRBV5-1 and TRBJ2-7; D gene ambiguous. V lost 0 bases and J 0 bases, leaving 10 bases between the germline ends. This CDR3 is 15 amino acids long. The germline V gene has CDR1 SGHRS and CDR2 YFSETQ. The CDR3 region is CASSLVTESSYEQYF. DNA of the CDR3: TGCGCCAGCAGCTTGGTCACGGAGAGCTCCTACGAGCAGTACTTC.

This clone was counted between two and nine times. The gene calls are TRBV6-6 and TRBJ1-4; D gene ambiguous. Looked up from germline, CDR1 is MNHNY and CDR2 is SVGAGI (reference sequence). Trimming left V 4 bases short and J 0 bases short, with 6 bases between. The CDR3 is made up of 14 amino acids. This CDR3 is CASSSHATNEKLFF. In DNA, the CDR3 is TGTGCCAGCAGTTCACATGCAACTAATGAAAAACTGTTTTTT.

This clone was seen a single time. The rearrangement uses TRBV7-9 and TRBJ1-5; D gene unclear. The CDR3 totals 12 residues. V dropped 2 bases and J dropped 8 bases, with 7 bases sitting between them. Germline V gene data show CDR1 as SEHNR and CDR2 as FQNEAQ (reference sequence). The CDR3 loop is CASSLFQEPQHF. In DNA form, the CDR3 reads TGTGCCAGCAGCTTATTCCAGGAGCCCCAGCATTTT.

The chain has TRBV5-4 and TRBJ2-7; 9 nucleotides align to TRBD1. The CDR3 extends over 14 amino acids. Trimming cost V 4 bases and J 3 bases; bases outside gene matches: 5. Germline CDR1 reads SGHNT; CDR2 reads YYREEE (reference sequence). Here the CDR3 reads CASSRGQGDYEQYF. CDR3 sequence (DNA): TGTGCCAGCAGCAGGGGACAGGGAGACTACGAGCAGTACTTC.

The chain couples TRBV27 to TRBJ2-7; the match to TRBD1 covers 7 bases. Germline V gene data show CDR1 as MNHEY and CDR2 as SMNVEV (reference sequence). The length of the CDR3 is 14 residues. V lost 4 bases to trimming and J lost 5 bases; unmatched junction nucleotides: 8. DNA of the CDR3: TGTGCCAGCAGTTCCGTCGACAGGGTCCACGAGCAGTACTTC. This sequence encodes CASSSVDRVHEQYF.

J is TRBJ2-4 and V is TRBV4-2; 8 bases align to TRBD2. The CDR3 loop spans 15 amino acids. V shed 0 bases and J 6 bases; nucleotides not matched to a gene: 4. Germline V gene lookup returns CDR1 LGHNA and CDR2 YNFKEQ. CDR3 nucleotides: TGTGCCAGCAGCCAAGATCCGGGGGGGGGAAACATTCAGTACTTC. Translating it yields CASSQDPGGGNIQYF.

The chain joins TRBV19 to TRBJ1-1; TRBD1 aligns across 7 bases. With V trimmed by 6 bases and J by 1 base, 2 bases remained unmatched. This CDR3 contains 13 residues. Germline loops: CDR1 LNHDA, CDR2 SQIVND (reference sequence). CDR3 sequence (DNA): TGTGCCAGTAGGGACAGGCCGAACACTGAAGCTTTCTTT. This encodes CASRDRPNTEAFF.

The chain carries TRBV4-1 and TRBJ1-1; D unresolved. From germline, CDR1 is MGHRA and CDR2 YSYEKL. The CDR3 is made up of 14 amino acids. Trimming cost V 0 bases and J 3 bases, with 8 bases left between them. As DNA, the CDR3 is TGCGCCAGCAGCCAAGAAACTACCGACACTGAAGCTTTCTTT. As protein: CASSQETTDTEAFF.

CDR3 sequence: CASSFEVEQYF. The CDR3 DNA follows: TGTGCCAGCAGCTTTGAGGTCGAGCAGTACTTC. The chain couples TRBV7-9 to TRBJ2-7; no firm D call. The CDR3 length is 11 residues. CDR1 and CDR2 (germline): SEHNR, FQNEAQ (reference sequence). Trimming took off 3 bases at V and 6 bases at J, with 6 bases between the two ends.

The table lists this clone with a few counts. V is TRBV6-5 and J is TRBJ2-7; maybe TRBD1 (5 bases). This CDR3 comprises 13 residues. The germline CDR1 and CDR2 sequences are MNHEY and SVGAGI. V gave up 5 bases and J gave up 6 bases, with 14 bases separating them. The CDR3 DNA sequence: TGTGCCAGCAGTGCGTTCCAGGGCGGCGAGCAGTACTTC. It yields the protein CASSAFQGGEQYF.

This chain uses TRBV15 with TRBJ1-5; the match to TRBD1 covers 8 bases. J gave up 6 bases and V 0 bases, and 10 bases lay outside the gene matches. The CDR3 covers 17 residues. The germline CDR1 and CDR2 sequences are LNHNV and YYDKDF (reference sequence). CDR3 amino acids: CATSREDDRGSAQPQHF. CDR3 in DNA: TGTGCCACCAGCAGAGAAGACGACAGGGGTAGTGCTCAGCCCCAGCATTTT.

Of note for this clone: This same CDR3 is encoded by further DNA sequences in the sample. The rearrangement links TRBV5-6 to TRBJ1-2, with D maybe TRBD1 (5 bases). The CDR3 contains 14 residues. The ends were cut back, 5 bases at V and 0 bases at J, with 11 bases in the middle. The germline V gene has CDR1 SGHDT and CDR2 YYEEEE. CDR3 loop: CASRQSGTNYGYTF. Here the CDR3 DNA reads TGTGCCAGCAGACAGTCAGGGACTAACTATGGCTACACCTTC.

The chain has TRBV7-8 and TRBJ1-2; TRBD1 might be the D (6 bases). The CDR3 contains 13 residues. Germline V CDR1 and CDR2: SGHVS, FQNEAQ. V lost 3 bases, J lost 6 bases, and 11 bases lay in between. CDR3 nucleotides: TGTGCCAGCAGCTTGCCCCCAGGGGATGGCTACACCTTC. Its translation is CASSLPPGDGYTF. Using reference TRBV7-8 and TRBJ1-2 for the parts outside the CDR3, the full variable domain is GAGVSQSPRYKVAKRGQDVALRCDPISGHVSLFWYQQALGQGPEFLTYFQNEAQLDKSGLPSDRFFAERPEGSVSTLKIQRTQQEDSAVYLCASSLPPGDGYTFGSGTRLTVV.

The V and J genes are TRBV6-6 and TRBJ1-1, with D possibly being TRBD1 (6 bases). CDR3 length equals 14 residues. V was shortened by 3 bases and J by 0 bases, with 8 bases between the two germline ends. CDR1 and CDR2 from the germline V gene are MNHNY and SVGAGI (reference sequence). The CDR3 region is CASSYQGMNTEAFF. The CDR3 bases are TGTGCCAGCAGTTATCAGGGGATGAACACTGAAGCTTTCTTT.

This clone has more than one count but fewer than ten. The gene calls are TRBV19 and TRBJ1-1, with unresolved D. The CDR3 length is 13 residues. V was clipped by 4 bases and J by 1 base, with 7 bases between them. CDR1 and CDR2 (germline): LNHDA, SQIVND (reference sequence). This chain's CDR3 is CASSTTENTEAFF. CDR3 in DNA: TGTGCCAGTAGTACCACAGAGAACACTGAAGCTTTCTTT.

The CDR3 coding sequence is TGTGCCAGCAGCCAAGGTCTCAACAGGGTGAATCAGCCCCAGCATTTT. Translating gives CASSQGLNRVNQPQHF. The rearrangement links TRBV4-2 to TRBJ1-5; D is perhaps TRBD1 (6 bases). This CDR3 is built from 16 residues. Germline V lookup: CDR1 LGHNA, CDR2 YNFKEQ. V was clipped by 1 base and J by 4 bases, with 14 bases between them.

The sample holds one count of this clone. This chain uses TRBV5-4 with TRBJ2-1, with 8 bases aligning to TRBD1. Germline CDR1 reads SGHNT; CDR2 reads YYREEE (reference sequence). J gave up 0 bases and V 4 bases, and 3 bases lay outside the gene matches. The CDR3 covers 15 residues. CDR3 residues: CASSVDRGSYNEQFF. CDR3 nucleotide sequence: TGTGCCAGCAGCGTAGACAGGGGCTCCTACAATGAGCAGTTCTTC.

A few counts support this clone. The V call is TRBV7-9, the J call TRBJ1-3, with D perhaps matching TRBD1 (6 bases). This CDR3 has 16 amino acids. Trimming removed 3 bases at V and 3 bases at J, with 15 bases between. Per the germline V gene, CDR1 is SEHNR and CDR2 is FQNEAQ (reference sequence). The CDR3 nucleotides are TGTGCCAGCAGCTTTAACCCAGGGGCATTTGGAAACACCATATATTTT. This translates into CASSFNPGAFGNTIYF.

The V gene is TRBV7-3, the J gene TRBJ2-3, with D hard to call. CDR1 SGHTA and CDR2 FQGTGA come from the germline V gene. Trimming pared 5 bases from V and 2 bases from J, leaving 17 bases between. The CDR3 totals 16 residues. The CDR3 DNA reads TGTGCCAGCAGCCAGCCTGACGGGTGGAACACAGATACGCAGTATTTT. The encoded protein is CASSQPDGWNTDTQYF.

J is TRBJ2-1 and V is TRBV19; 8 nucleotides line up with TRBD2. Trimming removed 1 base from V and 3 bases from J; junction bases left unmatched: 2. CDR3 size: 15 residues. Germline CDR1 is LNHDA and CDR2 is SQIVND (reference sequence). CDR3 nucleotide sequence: TGTGCCAGTAGTATAGGTGCGGGGGGCTACAATGAGCAGTTCTTC. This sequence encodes CASSIGAGGYNEQFF. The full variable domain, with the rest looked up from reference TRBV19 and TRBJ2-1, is DGGITQSPKYLFRKEGQNVTLSCEQNLNHDAMYWYRQDPGQGLRLIYYSQIVNDFQKGDIAEGYSVSREKKESFPLTVTSAQKNPTAFYLCASSIGAGGYNEQFFGPGTRLTVL.